Following are 24 T cell receptor beta chains from one sample sequenced in a study of beta chain features in type 1 diabetes. Expressed TCRB transcripts got sequenced, as all isolated RNA was reverse transcribed. Data came from immunoSEQ multiplex PCR; TCRdb stores just in-frame clones and leaves some out. The sample has a few hundred thousand clones, roughly a tenth seen once. The sequenced material came from central memory CD4+ T cells from blood. All receptors derive from a man aged 18 to 35 in good health.

The rearrangement links TRBV5-4 to TRBJ1-5, with D uncertain. Germline V lookup: CDR1 SGHNT, CDR2 YYREEE (reference sequence). The germline V and J ends were trimmed by 3 bases and 6 bases, with 10 bases remaining between them. The CDR3 has 13 residues. The CDR3 region is CASSSDVGQPQHF. The DNA for the CDR3 is TGTGCCAGCAGCTCCGATGTGGGTCAGCCCCAGCATTTT.

This clone was counted between two and nine times. At one end the junction does not follow the germline gene, possibly because of a read error. V and J are TRBV5-5 and TRBJ2-7; 8 bases fit TRBD2. The length of the CDR3 is 14 residues. Germline assignment: CDR1 SGHKS and CDR2 YYEKEE (reference sequence). CDR3 sequence (DNA): TGCGCCAGCAGCCAACGGGAGGGCCAGTACGAGCAGTACTTC. Translating gives CASSQREGQYEQYF. Full variable domain (missing parts from reference TRBV5-5 and TRBJ2-7): DAGVTQSPTHLIKTRGQQVTLRCSPISGHKSVSWYQQVLGQGPQFIFQYYEKEERGRGNFPDRFSARQFPNYSSELNVNALLLGDSALYLCASSQREGQYEQYFGPGTRLTVT.

The gene calls are TRBV28 and TRBJ2-3; the match to TRBD2 covers 13 bases. The trim removed 10 bases at V and 0 bases at J, leaving 13 bases unmatched. Germline-derived CDR1 and CDR2 are MDHEN and SYDVKM. The CDR3 covers 18 residues. The chain's CDR3 is CATQGLAGSMGSTDTQYF. DNA for the CDR3: TGTGCCACACAGGGACTAGCGGGATCAATGGGGAGCACAGATACGCAGTATTTT.

This clone was detected only a few times. The chain has TRBV7-9 and TRBJ1-5; the D is unclear. Germline CDR1 SEHNR, CDR2 FQNEAQ (reference sequence). The CDR3 has 14 amino acids. Deletions cut 4 bases from V and 2 bases from J, with 9 bases between. CDR3: CASSSTVGNQPQHF. CDR3 in DNA: TGTGCCAGCAGCTCGACCGTGGGCAATCAGCCCCAGCATTTT.

The chain joins TRBV7-8 to TRBJ1-5, with TRBD1 matching over 7 bases. Germline CDR1 reads SGHVS; CDR2 reads FQNEAQ. The V gene end was trimmed by 1 base and the J gene end by 2 bases; junction bases not matched to a gene: 5. The CDR3 loop spans 16 amino acids. CDR3: CASSLVQGLGNQPQHF. CDR3 DNA sequence: TGTGCCAGCAGCTTAGTACAGGGGTTGGGCAATCAGCCCCAGCATTTT.

The chain joins TRBV10-3 to TRBJ1-2; TRBD1 matches at 8 bases. CDR1 and CDR2 (germline): ENHRY, SYGVKD. This CDR3 has 13 residues. Trimming removed 10 bases from V and 7 bases from J; junction bases left unmatched: 11. The CDR3 loop is CASRSDRGGGYTF. The CDR3 DNA reads as TGTGCCAGCAGGTCCGACAGGGGAGGTGGCTACACCTTC.

This clone appeared a few times. The CDR3 DNA reads TGTGCCACCAGCAGAGGCGGGACAGGGTTAGAGACCCAGTACTTC. This codes for CATSRGGTGLETQYF. This rearrangement joins TRBV15 to TRBJ2-5, with 9 nucleotides matching TRBD1. This CDR3 comprises 15 residues. V shed 1 base, J shed 4 bases, and the junction held 4 bases outside the gene matches. CDR1 and CDR2 (germline): LNHNV, YYDKDF (reference sequence).

As regards this clone: This may be a read error, as it is one base from a much larger clone. The V and J genes are TRBV5-6 and TRBJ2-1; D not certain. This CDR3 region has 11 residues. V dropped 5 bases and J dropped 4 bases, with 4 bases sitting between them. The V gene's germline CDR1 is SGHDT and CDR2 YYEEEE. Here the CDR3 reads CASSTYNEQFF. DNA for the CDR3: TGTGCCAGCAGTACATACAATGAGCAGTTCTTC.

The chain recombines TRBV5-1 with TRBJ2-7, with TRBD1 as a possible D gene (6 bases). The CDR3 has 14 amino acids. Germline loops: CDR1 SGHRS, CDR2 YFSETQ. Deletions cut 8 bases from V and 0 bases from J, with 15 bases between. Written as DNA, the CDR3 is TGCGCCAGTGGTCCGCAGGGGACCTCCTACGAGCAGTACTTC. Translating gives CASGPQGTSYEQYF. Variable domain in full (rest from reference TRBV5-1 and TRBJ2-7): KAGVTQTPRYLIKTRGQQVTLSCSPISGHRSVSWYQQTPGQGLQFLFEYFSETQRNKGNFPGRFSGRQFSNSRSEMNVSTLELGDSALYLCASGPQGTSYEQYFGPGTRLTVT.

This clone was counted a few times. The gene calls are TRBV6-5 and TRBJ2-3, with a possible D match to TRBD2 (5 bases). The ends were cut back, 4 bases at V and 6 bases at J, with 20 bases in the middle. The CDR3 length is 16 residues. Germline-derived CDR1 and CDR2 are MNHEY and SVGAGI. The CDR3, as DNA: TGTGCCAGCAGTTCTTCCGGACGGAGGCGCGGGGATACGCAGTATTTT. The encoded protein is CASSSSGRRRGDTQYF.

The rearrangement joins TRBV25-1 to TRBJ1-2; D is undetermined. Trimming cost V 6 bases and J 0 bases, with 5 bases left between them. Per germline, CDR1 MGHDK and CDR2 SYGVNS. The CDR3 has 12 amino acids. The CDR3 bases are TGTGCCAGCAGAGGACCTAACTATGGCTACACCTTC. Protein: CASRGPNYGYTF.

This clone was picked up a small number of times. The gene calls are TRBV6-1 and TRBJ2-7; D might be TRBD2 (5 bases). Looked up from germline, CDR1 is MNHNS and CDR2 is SASEGT. The V and J ends lost 0 bases and 6 bases respectively, with 9 bases between them. The CDR3 is 13 residues long. The CDR3 is CASSEAGVREQYF. CDR3 bases: TGTGCCAGCAGTGAAGCCGGGGTCCGCGAGCAGTACTTC.

The V gene is TRBV6-1, the J gene TRBJ1-2, with a weak D call TRBD1 (6 bases). Trimming shortened V by 7 bases and J by 0 bases, and 12 bases separated the two germline ends. CDR3 length: 14 amino acids. Germline V gene sequence: CDR1 MNHNS, CDR2 SASEGT. This chain's CDR3 is CASTDRRSNYGYTF. The CDR3 nucleotides are TGTGCCAGCACAGACAGGAGGTCTAACTATGGCTACACCTTC.

This clone was seen repeatedly, ten times or more. This sequence joins TRBV18 and TRBJ1-2; possibly TRBD1 for D (6 bases). The CDR3 totals 13 residues. Per germline, CDR1 KGHSH and CDR2 LQKENI. Between the trimmed V and J ends, which lost 8 bases and 6 bases, there was a span of 16 bases. The CDR3 is CASAGDQGNGYTF. CDR3 sequence (DNA): TGTGCCAGCGCAGGAGACCAGGGGAATGGCTACACCTTC.

This clone came up a few times. The J gene is TRBJ1-5, the V gene TRBV7-9; TRBD1 aligns across 7 bases. With 6 bases clipped from V and 2 bases from J, the junction kept 1 base outside the gene matches. The V gene's germline CDR1 is SEHNR and CDR2 FQNEAQ (reference sequence). The CDR3 covers 13 residues. As DNA, the CDR3 is TGTGCCAGCAGTCAGGGGGGCAATCAGCCCCAGCATTTT. This gives the protein CASSQGGNQPQHF.

This clone came up many times. In the same sample, other DNA sequences code for this CDR3. The CDR3 coding sequence is TGTGCCAGCCAAGGTGGGGGAGACCTCGAGCAGTACTTC. Amino acids: CASQGGGDLEQYF. The V and J genes are TRBV6-6 and TRBJ2-7; tentatively, D is TRBD1 or TRBD2 (5 bases each). This CDR3 has 13 residues. Germline V gives CDR1 MNHNY, CDR2 SVGAGI (reference sequence). The V end lost 8 bases, the J end lost 6 bases, and 17 bases lay between the germline ends.

The chain has TRBV25-1 and TRBJ1-2, with D maybe TRBD1 (6 bases). The germline gives CDR1 MGHDK, CDR2 SYGVNS. V lost 3 bases and J 8 bases, leaving 13 bases between the germline ends. CDR3 size: 13 residues. The CDR3 here is CASSDAGAHGYTF. The CDR3 region has the DNA TGTGCCAGCAGTGACGCGGGGGCGCACGGCTACACCTTC.

This clone was seen ten or more times. V and J are TRBV23-1 and TRBJ2-1, with 8 bases aligning to TRBD1. TRBV23-1 is annotated as an ORF whose role is uncertain. V was pared by 2 bases and J by 6 bases, with 12 bases of the junction left unmatched. The CDR3 covers 17 residues. The CDR3 DNA sequence: TGCGCCAGCAGTCAACGGTTGCGGGGACAGGCGGTCAATGAGCAGTTCTTC. This codes for CASSQRLRGQAVNEQFF.

The rearrangement joins TRBV7-2 to TRBJ2-3; D ambiguous. V gave up 6 bases and J gave up 5 bases, with 6 bases separating them. Per germline, CDR1 SGHTA and CDR2 FQGNSA. This CDR3 has 11 amino acids. The CDR3 nucleotides are TGTGCCAGCAGTTTGAGAGATACGCAGTATTTT. Translating it yields CASSLRDTQYF.

A single count supports this clone. This chain connects TRBV4-1 to TRBJ2-5; TRBD2 agrees at 7 bases. Per germline, CDR1 MGHRA and CDR2 YSYEKL. The V gene end was trimmed by 0 bases and the J gene end by 9 bases; junction bases not matched to a gene: 13. The length of the CDR3 is 16 residues. The CDR3 coding sequence is TGCGCCAGCAGCCAAGAAGCGGGGCTTCACGGAGAAGCCCAGTACTTC. Protein sequence: CASSQEAGLHGEAQYF.

This clone was counted a few times. A much larger clone sits a single nucleotide away, making a read error possible. V and J are TRBV6-6 and TRBJ2-3; D may be TRBD2 (6 bases). Germline V CDR1 and CDR2: MNHNY, SVGAGI (reference sequence). This CDR3 has 16 amino acids. The CDR3 is CACSYGWGVTTDTQYF. CDR3 nucleotide sequence: TGTGCCTGCAGTTACGGGTGGGGGGTGACCACAGATACGCAGTATTTT.

This clone was detected ten times or more. V gene TRBV2 combines with J gene TRBJ2-5; D may match TRBD1 or TRBD2 (5 bases each). With 8 bases removed from V and 1 base from J, the gap between germline ends came to 8 bases. The germline V gene encodes CDR1 SNHLY and CDR2 FYNNEI. This CDR3 region has 12 residues. The CDR3 loop reads CASGDLQETQYF. The CDR3 DNA reads as TGTGCCAGCGGGGACCTCCAAGAGACCCAGTACTTC. The full variable domain, rest sourced from reference TRBV2 and TRBJ2-5, is EPEVTQTPSHQVTQMGQEVILRCVPISNHLYFYWYRQILGQKVEFLVSFYNNEISEKSEIFDDQFSVERPDGSNFTLKIRSTKLEDSAMYFCASGDLQETQYFGPGTRLLVL.

At least ten counts were recorded for this clone. This chain joins TRBV9 and TRBJ2-7; no reliable D call. CDR1 and CDR2 from the germline V gene are SGDLS and YYNGEE. There are 14 residues in the CDR3. Trimming left V 0 bases short and J 12 bases short, with 19 bases between. DNA for the CDR3: TGTGCCAGCAGCGTAGAGGTAGGGCAGATGCCTCTGTACTTC. It yields the protein CASSVEVGQMPLYF.

The chain couples TRBV9 to TRBJ2-1; 15 nucleotides line up with TRBD2. The CDR3 has 20 residues. Germline V gene lookup returns CDR1 SGDLS and CDR2 YYNGEE. V lost 4 bases to trimming and J lost 0 bases; unmatched junction nucleotides: 11. The CDR3 protein is CASSPTDGTSGRSSYNEQFF. CDR3 sequence (DNA): TGTGCCAGCAGCCCCACAGACGGGACTAGCGGGAGGAGCTCCTACAATGAGCAGTTCTTC.